One sample yielded the 3 T cell receptor beta chains listed below, sequenced in a study of T cell responses to AZD1222 COVID-19 vaccine (dated by TCRdb to about 2021). The meaning of the sample's time point label: baseline before first vaccination. Libraries came from the immunoSEQ multiplex PCR assay. Sourced from immuneACCESS, this table was stored by TCRdb with only in-frame sequences that have V and J called. A share of the clones is absent; for the studies checked, an unresolved V gene accounts for under half, and the remainder has no known explanation. A total of approximately 94,000 clones appear in this sample, around nine tenths of them only once. The top ten clones comprise around 15% of the sample. The sample in question was peripheral blood, obtained on day 0 of AZD1222 vaccination. The receptor set was obtained from an adult in good health.

V gene TRBV29-1 combines with J gene TRBJ2-1; TRBD2 matches at 8 bases. Trimming at V came to 1 base and at J to 0 bases, leaving 5 bases not matched to a gene. This CDR3 is 16 amino acids long. Looked up from germline, CDR1 is SQVTM and CDR2 is ANQGSEA. The CDR3 reads CSVEGGLVFSYNEQFF. The CDR3, as DNA: TGCAGCGTTGAAGGGGGACTAGTTTTCTCCTACAATGAGCAGTTCTTC.

This rearrangement joins TRBV27 to TRBJ2-7; D is perhaps TRBD2 (6 bases). This CDR3 has 13 amino acids. Germline CDR1 and CDR2: MNHEY and SMNVEV (reference sequence). V was trimmed by 5 bases and J by 7 bases, leaving 15 bases between them. The CDR3 spells CASSRQGAGEQYF. CDR3 sequence (DNA): TGTGCCAGCAGTAGACAAGGGGCGGGGGAGCAGTACTTC.

Only a few counts were recorded for this clone. The gene calls are TRBV7-2 and TRBJ2-5; TRBD2 matches at 12 bases. With V trimmed by 5 bases and J by 3 bases, 4 bases remained unmatched. The CDR3 length is 15 residues. Germline CDR1 is SGHTA and CDR2 is FQGNSA. In DNA, the CDR3 is TGTGCCAGCAGCGTGACTAGCGGGAGTAAAGAGACCCAGTACTTC. This translates into CASSVTSGSKETQYF.